This T cell receptor (beta chain) was sequenced during a study of cytomegalovirus exposure and HLA in healthy donors. Points on this clone: The antigen remains undetermined. The same CDR3 arises from other DNA sequences in this sample as well.

Use of 60 Vbeta and 13 Jbeta primers characterized the PCR. Sequenced by immunoSEQ multiplex PCR; TCRdb stores in-frame clones only, minus some. The data show approximately 170,000 clones, about 62% seen once. CDR1 GTSNPN and CDR2 SVGIG come from the germline V gene (reference sequence). Trimming removed 0 bases at V and 4 bases at J, with 13 bases between. The CDR3 totals 15 residues. Overall study findings and caveats: Over 15,000 TCR beta sequences were associated with HLA alleles at 0.05 false discovery rate in a later analysis.

Input material: PBMCs. The chain links TRBV30 to TRBJ2-1; perhaps TRBD2 as D (7 bases). This receptor was obtained from a man aged 35 to 55 in good health and CMV-seronegative. The DNA for the CDR3 is TGTGCCTGGAGTGTTAGGGGGGGGCGGTACAATGAGCAGTTCTTC. Amino acid sequence: CAWSVRGGRYNEQFF. The full variable domain, with the rest looked up from reference TRBV30 and TRBJ2-1, is SQTIHQWPATLVQPVGSPLSLECTVEGTSNPNLYWYRQAAGRGLQLLFYSVGIGQISSEVPQNLSASRPQDRQFILSSKKLLLSDSGFYLCAWSVRGGRYNEQFFGPGTRLTVL.